This TCR beta chain was identified in a study of T cells in localized non-small cell lung cancer. Findings of the study overall: Clonality of T cells reached its maximum in uninvolved adjacent lung, surpassing tumor.

The CDR3 totals 15 residues. Germline CDR1 and CDR2: LGHNA and YSLEER. The V and J ends lost 0 bases and 0 bases respectively, with 6 bases between them. Repertoires were generated with immunoSEQ multiplex PCR, while TCRdb's copy carries only in-frame clones and drops some. The table has about 78,000 clones, about 83% seen once. A remark on this clone: As yet, its antigen is unknown.

The sequence was collected from a man between 35 and 75 years old with stage I lung adenocarcinoma. This specimen was peripheral blood, taken before any cancer treatment. This rearrangement joins TRBV4-3 to TRBJ1-3; no firm D call. The CDR3 DNA reads TGCGCCAGCAGCCAAGAGGGCTCCTCTGGAAACACCATATATTTT. It is translated as CASSQEGSSGNTIYF.